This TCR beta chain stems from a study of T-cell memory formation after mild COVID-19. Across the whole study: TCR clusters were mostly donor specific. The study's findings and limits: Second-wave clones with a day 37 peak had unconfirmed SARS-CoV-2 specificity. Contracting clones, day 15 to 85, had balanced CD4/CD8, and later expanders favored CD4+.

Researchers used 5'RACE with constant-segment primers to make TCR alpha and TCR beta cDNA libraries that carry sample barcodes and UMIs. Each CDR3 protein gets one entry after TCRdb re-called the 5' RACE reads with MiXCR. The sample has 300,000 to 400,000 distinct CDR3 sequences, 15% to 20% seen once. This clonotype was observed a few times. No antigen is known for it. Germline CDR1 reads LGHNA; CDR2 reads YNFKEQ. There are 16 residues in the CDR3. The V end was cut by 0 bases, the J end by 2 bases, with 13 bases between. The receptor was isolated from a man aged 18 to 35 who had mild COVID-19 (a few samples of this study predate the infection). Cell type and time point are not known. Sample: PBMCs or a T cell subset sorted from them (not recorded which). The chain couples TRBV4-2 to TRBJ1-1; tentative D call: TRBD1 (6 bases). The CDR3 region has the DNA TGTGCCAGCAGCCAAGATCGGGCCAGGGGAAACACTGAAGCTTTCTTT. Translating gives CASSQDRARGNTEAFF.